This T cell receptor (beta chain) was identified in a study of cytomegalovirus exposure and HLA in healthy donors. General study points: The authors later found TCR association rates varying by HLA locus, with DRB1 most and HLA-C fewest. Solely CMV serostatus was available to characterize immune exposure. In an earlier analysis, in roughly 600 donors, most V segments appeared productive either ~87% or ~30% of the time. Relative to equally common others, HLA-associated TCR beta chains showed greater clonal expansion in a later analysis.

This clone was detected once. What it recognizes is unknown. Primers for the PCR totalled 60 Vbeta and 13 Jbeta. Clones were read by immunoSEQ multiplex PCR, and TCRdb kept only the in-frame ones, dropping some. This sample yields roughly 73,000 clones, of which 60% to 75% are seen a single time; roughly an eighth belongs to the top ten. V trimming: 2 bases; J trimming: 10 bases; junction bases outside the gene matches: 10. The V gene's germline CDR1 is SNHLY and CDR2 FYNNEI. This CDR3 spans 15 amino acids. This TCR was sampled from a man in his sixties or seventies in good health and CMV-seronegative. This chain links TRBV2 with TRBJ1-4; the match to TRBD1 covers 7 bases. Sequencing was done on a sample of PBMCs. CDR3 DNA: TGTGCCAGCAGTGAACAGGGGGTCGGGAACCGAAAACTGTTTTTT. This sequence encodes CASSEQGVGNRKLFF. Supplemented by reference TRBV2 and TRBJ1-4, the full variable domain reads EPEVTQTPSHQVTQMGQEVILRCVPISNHLYFYWYRQILGQKVEFLVSFYNNEISEKSEIFDDQFSVERPDGSNFTLKIRSTKLEDSAMYFCASSEQGVGNRKLFFGSGTQLSVL.